These T cell receptor beta chains were read from a single sample in a study of blood T cell repertoires in COVID-19. Profiling relied on immunoSEQ multiplex PCR, and the TCRdb table lists in-frame clones only, not all of them. The sample consists of hundreds of thousands of clones, 87% of them appearing once. Sequencing was done on a sample of peripheral blood. These receptors all stem from a woman between 35 and 50 years old who had recovered from COVID-19. The CDR3 runs from the conserved cysteine through the conserved F or W. The order of the fields is J gene, V gene, CDR3 protein.

j_call: TRBJ1-1
v_call: TRBV5-1
cdr3_aa: CASSSDRATEAFF

j_call: TRBJ1-1
v_call: TRBV10-3
cdr3_aa: CAISESSDREAFF

j_call: TRBJ1-1
v_call: TRBV29-1
cdr3_aa: CSVRTDTNTEAFF

j_call: TRBJ2-5
v_call: TRBV7-2
cdr3_aa: CASSLAAGGGQETQYF

j_call: TRBJ2-1
v_call: TRBV6-2/TRBV6-3
cdr3_aa: CASSYRPAGGSYNEQFF

j_call: TRBJ1-2
v_call: TRBV2
cdr3_aa: CASSAPGQLFYGYTF

j_call: TRBJ1-6
v_call: TRBV2
cdr3_aa: CASSGPGGDNSPLHF

j_call: TRBJ1-4
v_call: TRBV18
cdr3_aa: CASSPPAGVHEKLFF

j_call: TRBJ2-4
v_call: TRBV5-6
cdr3_aa: CASSLVSGTGSKNIQYF

j_call: TRBJ2-5
v_call: TRBV9
cdr3_aa: CASNPTGGRETQYF

j_call: TRBJ1-1
v_call: TRBV15
cdr3_aa: CATSVTRESPEAFF

j_call: TRBJ1-1
v_call: TRBV29-1
cdr3_aa: CSVTTGGTEAFF

j_call: TRBJ1-2
v_call: TRBV6-5
cdr3_aa: CASRRPVAYNYGYTF

j_call: TRBJ2-7
v_call: TRBV2
cdr3_aa: CATTRDRVAEQYF

j_call: TRBJ2-6
v_call: TRBV5-1
cdr3_aa: CASSLDFRGRPAGANVLTF

j_call: TRBJ1-2
v_call: TRBV19
cdr3_aa: CASSIDAYNYGYTF

j_call: TRBJ1-2
v_call: TRBV21-1
cdr3_aa: CASSLDRGRDGYTF

j_call: TRBJ2-7
v_call: TRBV10-2
cdr3_aa: CASNLAGGPSYEQYF

j_call: TRBJ1-1
v_call: TRBV10-2
cdr3_aa: CASSEEAAYTEAFF

j_call: TRBJ2-3
v_call: TRBV4-3
cdr3_aa: CASSQEWYPPSPRTDTQYF